The 11 T cell receptor beta chains below all came from one sample that was sequenced in a study of cytomegalovirus exposure and HLA in healthy donors. 13 Jbeta primers and 60 Vbeta primers were used for the PCR. Method: immunoSEQ multiplex PCR; TCRdb's copy keeps in-frame clones and lacks some. Here the sample spans around 150,000 clones, roughly three quarters being singletons. Material: PBMCs. The source of these receptors is a man younger than 40 in good health and CMV-seronegative.

The table lists this clone with a count of one. The genes are TRBV4-2 and TRBJ2-7; maybe TRBD2 (6 bases). V shed 1 base and J shed 3 bases, with 16 bases lying between them. Germline V gene sequence: CDR1 LGHNA, CDR2 YNFKEQ. There are 16 residues in the CDR3. The CDR3 nucleotides are TGTGCCAGCAGCCAAGTGGGGGGTCCCCTATTCTACGAGCAGTACTTC. Amino acids: CASSQVGGPLFYEQYF.

This clone was seen a handful of times. CDR3 nucleotide sequence: TGTGCCAGCAGCTACGGAGGACTAGCAATAAATGAGCAGTTCTTC. Translated, it gives CASSYGGLAINEQFF. The chain has TRBV6-5 and TRBJ2-1; TRBD2 matches 8 bases. The CDR3 is 15 amino acids. Germline V lookup: CDR1 MNHEY, CDR2 SVGAGI. The junction had 11 bases not matched to a gene; V was cut back by 6 bases and J by 7 bases.

The CDR3 region has the DNA TGTGCCAGCAGCCCGGGAGGGGGGCAAGAGACCCAGTACTTC. This translates into CASSPGGGQETQYF. The chain is built from TRBV5-4 and TRBJ2-5, with 8 bases aligning to TRBD2. Germline-derived CDR1 and CDR2 are SGHNT and YYREEE (reference sequence). This CDR3 contains 14 residues. The V gene end was trimmed by 4 bases and the J gene end by 2 bases; junction bases not matched to a gene: 4.

This clone was detected a few times. This chain's CDR3 is CASSQMDSQETQYF. In DNA form, the CDR3 reads TGTGCCAGCAGCCAAATGGACAGTCAAGAGACCCAGTACTTC. The V call is TRBV14, the J call TRBJ2-5, with D possibly being TRBD1 (6 bases). Per germline, CDR1 SGHDN and CDR2 FVKESK. The CDR3 contains 14 residues. Trimming took 2 bases from V and 2 from J, leaving 9 bases between them.

The rearrangement joins TRBV5-1 to TRBJ2-7; 9 nucleotides match TRBD2. CDR1 is SGHRS, CDR2 YFSETQ, per germline. With V trimmed by 0 bases and J by 6 bases, 7 bases remained unmatched. CDR3 length: 15 residues. The chain's CDR3 is CASSLAEREASEQYF. CDR3 in DNA: TGCGCCAGCAGCTTGGCTGAGCGGGAGGCGAGCGAGCAGTACTTC.

The chain employs TRBV2 and TRBJ2-3; 7 bases match TRBD2. CDR3 length: 16 residues. Germline CDR1 SNHLY, CDR2 FYNNEI. Trimming cost V 6 bases and J 2 bases; bases outside gene matches: 11. CDR3 bases: TGTGCCAGCAGGTGGCGACGGGGGGTCCACACAGATACGCAGTATTTT. Translation gives CASRWRRGVHTDTQYF.

The chain employs TRBV7-9 and TRBJ1-3; no definite D call. Germline loops: CDR1 SEHNR, CDR2 FQNEAQ (reference sequence). There are 14 residues in the CDR3. V was trimmed by 2 bases and J by 3 bases, leaving 8 bases between them. The chain's CDR3 is CASSLIGSGNTIYF. The CDR3 DNA is TGTGCCAGCAGCTTAATAGGGAGTGGAAACACCATATATTTT.

The J gene is TRBJ2-2, the V gene TRBV10-3; 11 bases agree with TRBD2. V shed 2 bases, J shed 2 bases, and the junction held 4 bases outside the gene matches. This CDR3 is built from 17 residues. Germline-derived CDR1 and CDR2 are ENHRY and SYGVKD. CDR3: CAISETSGSANTGELFF. The CDR3 coding sequence is TGTGCCATCAGTGAGACTAGCGGGAGTGCCAACACCGGGGAGCTGTTTTTT.

This rearrangement joins TRBV21-1 to TRBJ2-3; the table's D gene call, TRBD2, was not cross checked with the DNA. TRBV21-1 is deemed a pseudogene. The CDR3 sequence is 18 residues long. CDR3 region: CASIQGGTRAGVTDTQYF. The CDR3 DNA sequence: TGTGCCAGCATCCAAGGGGGAACTCGCGCGGGGGTCACAGATACGCAGTATTTT.

This clone has only a few counts. The chain is built from TRBV18 and TRBJ2-5; tentative D call: TRBD1 (5 bases). The CDR3 loop spans 13 amino acids. Germline loops: CDR1 KGHSH, CDR2 LQKENI. Trimming took off 0 bases at V and 6 bases at J, with 8 bases between the two ends. The CDR3 bases are TGTGCCAGCTCACCACCAGGGGTGAAGACCCAGTACTTC. This sequence encodes CASSPPGVKTQYF. Full variable domain (remainder filled in from reference TRBV18 and TRBJ2-5): NAGVMQNPRHLVRRRGQEARLRCSPMKGHSHVYWYRQLPEEGLKFMVYLQKENIIDESGMPKERFSAEFPKEGPSILRIQQVVRGDSAAYFCASSPPGVKTQYFGPGTRLLVL.

This CDR3 reads CASSPPPGKSTGELFF. The CDR3 region has the DNA TGTGCCAGCTCACCACCGCCAGGGAAAAGCACCGGGGAGCTGTTTTTT. This chain connects TRBV18 to TRBJ2-2, with TRBD1 as a possible D gene (5 bases). Trimming left V 0 bases short and J 4 bases short, with 12 bases between. This CDR3 is built from 16 residues. The V gene's germline CDR1 is KGHSH and CDR2 LQKENI.